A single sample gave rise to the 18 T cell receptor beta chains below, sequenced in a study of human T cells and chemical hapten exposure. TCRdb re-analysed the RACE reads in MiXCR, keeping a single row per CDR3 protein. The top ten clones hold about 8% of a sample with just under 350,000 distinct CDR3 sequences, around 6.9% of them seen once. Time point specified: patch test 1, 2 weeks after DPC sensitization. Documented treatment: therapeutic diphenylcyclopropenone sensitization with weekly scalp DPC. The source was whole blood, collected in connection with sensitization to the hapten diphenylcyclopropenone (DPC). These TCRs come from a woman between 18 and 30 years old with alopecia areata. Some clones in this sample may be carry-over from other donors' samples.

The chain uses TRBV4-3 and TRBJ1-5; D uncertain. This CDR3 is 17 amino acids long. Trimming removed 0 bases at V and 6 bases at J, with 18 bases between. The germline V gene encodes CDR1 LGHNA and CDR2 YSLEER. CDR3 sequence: CASSQEFSLTIAQPQHF. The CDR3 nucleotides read TGCGCCAGCAGCCAAGAATTCAGTCTCACGATTGCTCAGCCCCAGCATTTT.

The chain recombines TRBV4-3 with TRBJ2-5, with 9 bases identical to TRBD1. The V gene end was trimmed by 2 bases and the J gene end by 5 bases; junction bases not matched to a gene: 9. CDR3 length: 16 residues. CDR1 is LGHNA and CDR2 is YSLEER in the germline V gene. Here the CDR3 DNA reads TGCGCCAGCAGCCAAACCCTACAGGGGGCGAGGGAGACCCAGTACTTC. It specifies CASSQTLQGARETQYF.

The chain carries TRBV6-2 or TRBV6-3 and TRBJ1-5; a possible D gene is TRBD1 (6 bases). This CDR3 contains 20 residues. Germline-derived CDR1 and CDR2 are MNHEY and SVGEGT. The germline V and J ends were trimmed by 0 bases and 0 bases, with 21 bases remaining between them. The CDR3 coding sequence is TGTGCCAGCAGTTACTCGAGGGGGGGACGGAGAAATTTTAGCAATCAGCCCCAGCATTTT. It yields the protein CASSYSRGGRRNFSNQPQHF.

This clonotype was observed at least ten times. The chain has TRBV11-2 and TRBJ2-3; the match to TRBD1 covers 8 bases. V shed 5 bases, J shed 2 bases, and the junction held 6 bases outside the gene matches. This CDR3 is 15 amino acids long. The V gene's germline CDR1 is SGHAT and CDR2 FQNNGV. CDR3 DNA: TGTGCCAGCAGCCCGGGACAGGCCGACACAGATACGCAGTATTTT. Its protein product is CASSPGQADTDTQYF.

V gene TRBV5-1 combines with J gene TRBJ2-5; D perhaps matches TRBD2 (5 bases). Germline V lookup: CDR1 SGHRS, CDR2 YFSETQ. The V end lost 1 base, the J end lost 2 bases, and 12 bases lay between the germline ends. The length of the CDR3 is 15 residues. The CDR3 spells CASSLSSRSQETQYF. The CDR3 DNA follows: TGCGCCAGCAGCTTGTCTAGCAGGTCTCAAGAGACCCAGTACTTC.

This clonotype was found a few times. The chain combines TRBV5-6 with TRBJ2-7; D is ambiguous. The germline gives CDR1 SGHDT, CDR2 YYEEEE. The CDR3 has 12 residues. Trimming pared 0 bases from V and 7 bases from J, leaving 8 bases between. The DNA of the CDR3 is TGTGCCAGCAGCTTGGACAGCCCAGAGCAGTACTTC. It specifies CASSLDSPEQYF.

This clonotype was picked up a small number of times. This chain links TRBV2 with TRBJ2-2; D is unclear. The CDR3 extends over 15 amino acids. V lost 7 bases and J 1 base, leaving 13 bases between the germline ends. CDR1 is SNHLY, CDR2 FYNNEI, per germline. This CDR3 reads CASTIDLVNTGELFF. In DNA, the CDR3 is TGTGCCAGCACTATAGATCTGGTGAACACCGGGGAGCTGTTTTTT. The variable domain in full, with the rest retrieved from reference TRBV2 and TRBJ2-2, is EPEVTQTPSHQVTQMGQEVILRCVPISNHLYFYWYRQILGQKVEFLVSFYNNEISEKSEIFDDQFSVERPDGSNFTLKIRSTKLEDSAMYFCASTIDLVNTGELFFGEGSRLTVL.

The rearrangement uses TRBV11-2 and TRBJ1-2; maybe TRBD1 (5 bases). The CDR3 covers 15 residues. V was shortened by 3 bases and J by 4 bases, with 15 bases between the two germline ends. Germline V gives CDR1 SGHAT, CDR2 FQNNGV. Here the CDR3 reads CASSLRGGSLYGYTF. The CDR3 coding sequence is TGTGCCAGCAGCTTGAGGGGAGGCTCCCTCTATGGCTACACCTTC.

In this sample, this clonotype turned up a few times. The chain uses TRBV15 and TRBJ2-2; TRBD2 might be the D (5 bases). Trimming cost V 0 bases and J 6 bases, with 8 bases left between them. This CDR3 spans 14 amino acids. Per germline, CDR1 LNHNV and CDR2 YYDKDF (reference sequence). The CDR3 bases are TGTGCCACCAGCAGAGATAGGCGGGCCGGGGAGCTGTTTTTT. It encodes CATSRDRRAGELFF.

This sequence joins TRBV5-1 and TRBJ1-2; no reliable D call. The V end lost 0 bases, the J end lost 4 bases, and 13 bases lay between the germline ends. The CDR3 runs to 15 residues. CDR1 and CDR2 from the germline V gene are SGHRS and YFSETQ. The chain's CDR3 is CASSLENEGGYGYTF. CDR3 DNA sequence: TGCGCCAGCAGCTTGGAGAACGAGGGAGGCTATGGCTACACCTTC.

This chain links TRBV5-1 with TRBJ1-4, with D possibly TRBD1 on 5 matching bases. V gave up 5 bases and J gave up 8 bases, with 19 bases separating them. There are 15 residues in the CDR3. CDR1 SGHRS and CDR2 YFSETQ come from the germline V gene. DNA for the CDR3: TGCGCCAGCAGGGATACAGGTGGAGAGTTCGAAAAACTGTTTTTT. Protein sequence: CASRDTGGEFEKLFF. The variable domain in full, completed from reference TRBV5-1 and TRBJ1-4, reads KAGVTQTPRYLIKTRGQQVTLSCSPISGHRSVSWYQQTPGQGLQFLFEYFSETQRNKGNFPGRFSGRQFSNSRSEMNVSTLELGDSALYLCASRDTGGEFEKLFFGSGTQLSVL.

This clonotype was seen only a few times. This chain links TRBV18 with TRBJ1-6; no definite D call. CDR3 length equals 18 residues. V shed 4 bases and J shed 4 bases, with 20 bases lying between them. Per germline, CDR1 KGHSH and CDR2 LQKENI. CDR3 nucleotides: TGTGCCAGCTCACTCTACCAGACCGGGGTTTCTTATAATTCACCCCTCCACTTT. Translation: CASSLYQTGVSYNSPLHF.

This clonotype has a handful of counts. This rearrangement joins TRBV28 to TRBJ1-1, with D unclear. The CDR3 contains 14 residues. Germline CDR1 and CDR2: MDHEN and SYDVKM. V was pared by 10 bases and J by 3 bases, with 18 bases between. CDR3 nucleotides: TGTGCCACCAGAAGTCCCACCGGACACACTGAAGCTTTCTTT. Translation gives CATRSPTGHTEAFF.

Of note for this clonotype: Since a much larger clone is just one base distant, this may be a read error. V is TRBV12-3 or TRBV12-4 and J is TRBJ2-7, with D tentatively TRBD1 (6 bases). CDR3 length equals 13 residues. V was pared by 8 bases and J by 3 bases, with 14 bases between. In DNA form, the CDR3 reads TGTGCCAGCGGCCAGGACAGAGTCTACGAGCAGTACTTC. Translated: CASGQDRVYEQYF.

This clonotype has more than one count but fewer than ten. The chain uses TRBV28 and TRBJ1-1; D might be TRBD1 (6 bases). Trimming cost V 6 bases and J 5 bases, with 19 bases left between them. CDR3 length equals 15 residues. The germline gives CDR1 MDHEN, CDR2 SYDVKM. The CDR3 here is CASSTIGGAGTEAFF. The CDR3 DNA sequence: TGTGCCAGCAGCACCATCGGGGGGGCTGGGACTGAAGCTTTCTTT.

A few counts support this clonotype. CDR3 protein: CAGRTGGYEQYF. In nucleotides, the CDR3 is TGTGCCGGAAGGACAGGGGGCTACGAGCAGTACTTC. The chain combines TRBV6-2 or TRBV6-3 with TRBJ2-7, with 10 bases aligning to TRBD1. The CDR3 runs 12 residues. The germline V gene has CDR1 MNHEY and CDR2 SVGEGT. Losses at the gene ends were 11 bases for V and 3 bases for J; bases not matched to a gene: 4.

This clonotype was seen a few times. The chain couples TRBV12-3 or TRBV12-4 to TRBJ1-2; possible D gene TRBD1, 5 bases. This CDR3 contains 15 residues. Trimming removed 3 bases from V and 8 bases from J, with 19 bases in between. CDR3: CASSLGGAPVRGYTF. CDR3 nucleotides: TGTGCCAGCAGTTTGGGAGGGGCCCCCGTCCGGGGCTACACCTTC.

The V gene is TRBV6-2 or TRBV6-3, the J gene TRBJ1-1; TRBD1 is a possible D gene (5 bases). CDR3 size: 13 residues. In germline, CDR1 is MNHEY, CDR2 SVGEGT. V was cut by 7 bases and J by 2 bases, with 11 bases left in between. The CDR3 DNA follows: TGTGCCAGCAATCTAAGGGGTAACACTGAAGCTTTCTTT. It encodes CASNLRGNTEAFF.